This T cell receptor beta chain emerged from a study of OX40 agonist ivuxolimab in advanced cancers. Study-level results: In general, CD8+ T cells held more expanded clones than CD4+ did, on average. Clones of CD4+ and CD8+ blood T cells grew by week 6 at doses of 0.1 to 3.0 mg/kg.

Clones were read by immunoSEQ multiplex PCR, and TCRdb kept only the in-frame ones, dropping some. The sample holds 15,000 to 20,000 clones, 80% seen once. Note on this clone: What it binds is not known.

Specimen: CD4+ or CD8+ T cells sorted from blood, collected in a trial of the OX40 agonist ivuxolimab. This clonotype originated in an adult with an advanced solid tumor such as melanoma, head and neck, liver or kidney cancer.

CDR3 loop: CASSSTGAGNTIYF. The CDR3 DNA sequence: TGTGCCAGCAGCTCAACAGGGGCTGGAAACACCATATATTTT. The rearrangement uses TRBV28 and TRBJ1-3, with 7 bases fitting TRBD1. The CDR3 sequence is 14 residues long. Germline loops: CDR1 MDHEN, CDR2 SYDVKM. Losses at the gene ends were 6 bases for V and 2 bases for J; bases not matched to a gene: 4.